The next 27 T cell receptor beta chains were all read from a single sample in a study of control samples from healthy donors and cancer patients. TCRdb keeps only in-frame clones here, not all; method: immunoSEQ multiplex PCR. This sample carries roughly 84,000 clones, roughly 91% of them seen once, and the ten largest clones take about 16%. The sample comprised blood. These receptors were obtained from a man over 45 in good health.

The chain combines TRBV6-5 with TRBJ2-1, with TRBD2 identical over 7 bases. V was pared by 7 bases and J by 10 bases, with 13 bases of the junction left unmatched. CDR3 length equals 14 residues. Germline V gene data show CDR1 as MNHEY and CDR2 as SVGAGI. The CDR3 nucleotides are TGTGCCAGCACCCCTAGCGGCCCCATGACGGAGCAGTTCTTC. Protein: CASTPSGPMTEQFF.

This rearrangement joins TRBV13 to TRBJ1-3, with D hard to call. V was cut by 3 bases and J by 4 bases, with 4 bases left in between. The CDR3 is made up of 12 amino acids. CDR1 and CDR2 (germline): PRHDT, FYEKMQ (reference sequence). The DNA of the CDR3 is TGTGCCAGCAGCTTGGGCGGAAACACCATATATTTT. It codes for CASSLGGNTIYF.

The chain recombines TRBV19 with TRBJ2-2; TRBD1 matches at 9 bases. Germline lookup yields CDR1 LNHDA and CDR2 SQIVND (reference sequence). This CDR3 has 17 residues. The V segment lost 4 bases and the J segment 7 bases; nucleotides outside the gene matches: 13. The CDR3 here is CASSTHPGQGGDGELFF. DNA of the CDR3: TGTGCCAGTAGTACCCACCCGGGACAGGGAGGGGACGGGGAGCTGTTTTTT.

CDR3: CASSASTRGEQFF. In DNA form, the CDR3 reads TGCGCCAGCAGCGCGAGTACCAGGGGAGAGCAGTTCTTC. This chain links TRBV10-1 with TRBJ2-1; tentatively, D is TRBD1 (6 bases). V was cut by 6 bases and J by 10 bases, with 16 bases left in between. Germline values: CDR1 WNHNN, CDR2 SYGVQD (reference sequence). The CDR3 spans 13 residues.

The genes are TRBV7-2 and TRBJ1-6; 9 nucleotides agree with TRBD1. The CDR3 covers 17 residues. Germline V gene data show CDR1 as SGHTA and CDR2 as FQGNSA. V lost 5 bases to trimming and J lost 0 bases; unmatched junction nucleotides: 5. This chain's CDR3 is CASSRTGASSYNSPLHF. In DNA form, the CDR3 reads TGTGCCAGCAGCCGGACAGGGGCGAGCTCCTATAATTCACCCCTCCACTTT.

The J gene is TRBJ2-3, the V gene TRBV5-1, with D possibly TRBD1 on 5 matching bases. The CDR3 length is 16 residues. Trimming cost V 1 base and J 1 base, with 13 bases left between them. CDR1 is SGHRS and CDR2 is YFSETQ in the germline V gene. The CDR3 is CASSLIVRAGTDTQYF. For the CDR3, the DNA is TGCGCCAGCAGCTTGATTGTCAGGGCGGGCACAGATACGCAGTATTTT.

V usage is TRBV29-1 and J usage is TRBJ2-5; D is unresolved. The V gene lost 0 bases and the J gene lost 4 bases, with 9 bases spanning the gap. The CDR3 is 13 residues long. CDR1 and CDR2 (germline): SQVTM, ANQGSEA. The CDR3 DNA is TGCAGCGTTGAAGACCACGGTCCAGAGACCCAGTACTTC. This sequence encodes CSVEDHGPETQYF.

V usage is TRBV7-8 and J usage is TRBJ1-3; 8 positions match TRBD1. The ends lost 5 bases at V and 3 bases at J; junction bases unmatched: 3. The CDR3 runs 14 residues. Per the germline V gene, CDR1 is SGHVS and CDR2 is FQNEAQ. The CDR3 loop reads CASSRTGGGNTIYF. CDR3 coding DNA: TGTGCCAGCAGCCGTACAGGGGGTGGAAACACCATATATTTT.

This sequence joins TRBV5-1 and TRBJ2-2; 10 nucleotides align to TRBD2. The CDR3 is 17 residues long. In germline, CDR1 is SGHRS, CDR2 YFSETQ. V gave up 0 bases and J gave up 1 base; unmatched junction bases: 3. The CDR3 DNA sequence: TGCGCCAGCAGCTTGGTGGCTAGCGGGAGGAACACCGGGGAGCTGTTTTTT. This translates into CASSLVASGRNTGELFF.

The chain recombines TRBV7-9 with TRBJ2-3; D gene ambiguous. Trimming took 0 bases from V and 4 from J, leaving 11 bases between them. The CDR3 loop spans 15 amino acids. Germline CDR1 and CDR2: SEHNR and FQNEAQ (reference sequence). CDR3 bases: TGTGCCAGCAGCTTAGCGTCGACGCTAGCAGATACGCAGTATTTT. Translated: CASSLASTLADTQYF.

The chain carries TRBV3-1 (or the pseudogene TRBV3-2) and TRBJ1-4, with unresolved D. Between the trimmed V and J ends, which lost 6 bases and 4 bases, there was a span of 6 bases. CDR3 length equals 12 residues. Germline-derived CDR1 and CDR2 are LGHDT and YNNKEL (reference sequence). This CDR3 reads CASRENNEKLFF. The CDR3 coding sequence is TGTGCCAGCAGGGAAAATAATGAAAAACTGTTTTTT.

The rearrangement links TRBV10-3 to TRBJ1-4; D is uncertain. The V gene's germline CDR1 is ENHRY and CDR2 SYGVKD. The CDR3 length is 12 residues. Trimming took off 0 bases at V and 8 bases at J, with 4 bases between the two ends. CDR3 sequence: CAISESREKLFF. The CDR3 DNA reads TGTGCCATCAGTGAGTCTAGGGAAAAACTGTTTTTT.

The chain uses TRBV30 and TRBJ1-3; D remains ambiguous. CDR3 length equals 11 residues. V lost 4 bases and J 4 bases, leaving 5 bases between the germline ends. Germline values: CDR1 GTSNPN, CDR2 SVGIG (reference sequence). The CDR3 here is CAWTRGNTIYF. The CDR3 DNA reads as TGTGCCTGGACGCGAGGAAACACCATATATTTT. Based on the CDR3 plus reference TRBV30 and TRBJ1-3, the full variable domain is SQTIHQWPATLVQPVGSPLSLECTVEGTSNPNLYWYRQAAGRGLQLLFYSVGIGQISSEVPQNLSASRPQDRQFILSSKKLLLSDSGFYLCAWTRGNTIYFGEGSWLTVV.

In this sample, this clone turned up once. This chain uses TRBV27 with TRBJ1-4, with D possibly TRBD1 on 5 matching bases. This CDR3 region has 14 residues. Germline CDR1 is MNHEY and CDR2 is SMNVEV (reference sequence). The V and J ends lost 10 bases and 8 bases respectively, with 20 bases between them. CDR3 bases: TGTGCCACTGCGCGCCAGAAGGGGAGGGAAAAACTGTTTTTT. Translating gives CATARQKGREKLFF.

The chain employs TRBV4-1 and TRBJ2-1, with 14 bases that match TRBD2. The germline CDR1 and CDR2 sequences are MGHRA and YSYEKL. The CDR3 contains 15 residues. V dropped 4 bases and J dropped 8; count of bases not matched to a gene: 4. CDR3 nucleotides: TGCGCCAGCAGCCTCGGACTAGCGGGGGGAGATGAGCAGTTCTTC. Translated, it gives CASSLGLAGGDEQFF.

V is TRBV5-4 and J is TRBJ2-7; D is unclear. Trimming removed 4 bases at V and 0 bases at J, with 11 bases between. Germline V gene sequence: CDR1 SGHNT, CDR2 YYREEE (reference sequence). This CDR3 is 14 amino acids long. The DNA of the CDR3 is TGTGCCAGCAGCGCCAGCCTCAGCTCCTACGAGCAGTACTTC. Translation gives CASSASLSSYEQYF.

DNA for the CDR3: TGTGCCAGCAGTGAACCCGTTAGAGGGGGGGATCAGCCCCAGCATTTT. Protein sequence: CASSEPVRGGDQPQHF. V is TRBV6-1 and J is TRBJ1-5; D perhaps matches TRBD1 (6 bases). This CDR3 spans 16 amino acids. Trimming pared 2 bases from V and 5 bases from J, leaving 16 bases between. Looked up from germline, CDR1 is MNHNS and CDR2 is SASEGT.

The rearrangement joins TRBV7-2 to TRBJ2-3; D unresolved. Germline V lookup: CDR1 SGHTA, CDR2 FQGNSA. The CDR3 loop spans 14 amino acids. V dropped 3 bases and J dropped 4 bases, with 11 bases sitting between them. The CDR3 DNA sequence: TGTGCCAGCAGCTTGGCCCAAGTCTCAGATACGCAGTATTTT. Translation: CASSLAQVSDTQYF.

For this clone: This sample also contains other DNA sequences that code for the same CDR3. The CDR3 loop is CASSDRLAGGQDTQYF. The DNA for the CDR3 is TGTGCCAGCAGCGACCGGCTAGCGGGGGGGCAAGATACGCAGTATTTT. The chain uses TRBV7-2 and TRBJ2-3; 12 nucleotides match TRBD2. The V gene end was trimmed by 5 bases and the J gene end by 5 bases; junction bases not matched to a gene: 8. The CDR3 has 16 residues. Germline V CDR1 and CDR2: SGHTA, FQGNSA.

The rearrangement uses TRBV4-3 and TRBJ1-6, with 10 bases aligning to TRBD1. CDR1 and CDR2 from the germline V gene are LGHNA and YSLEER. This CDR3 has 14 residues. Trimming removed 3 bases from V and 8 bases from J; junction bases left unmatched: 1. In DNA, the CDR3 is TGCGCCAGCAGCCAGGGGACAGGGGATTCACCCCTCCACTTT. It specifies CASSQGTGDSPLHF.

This clone came up a few times. The rearrangement joins TRBV30 to TRBJ2-3, with TRBD2 matching 11 bases. Germline CDR1 GTSNPN, CDR2 SVGIG (reference sequence). The ends lost 8 bases at V and 1 base at J; junction bases unmatched: 2. This CDR3 contains 13 residues. CDR3: CALGLAGTDTQYF. CDR3 DNA: TGTGCCCTGGGACTAGCGGGCACAGATACGCAGTATTTT.

This clone has at least ten counts. This chain connects TRBV28 to TRBJ1-5; D uncertain. The CDR3 is 12 amino acids. Trimming left V 6 bases short and J 8 bases short, with 11 bases between. The germline V gene has CDR1 MDHEN and CDR2 SYDVKM. CDR3 loop: CASSLLGEPQHF. In nucleotides, the CDR3 is TGTGCCAGCAGCCTACTTGGGGAGCCCCAGCATTTT.

The gene calls are TRBV6-5 and TRBJ2-3; the match to TRBD2 covers 8 bases. Per germline, CDR1 MNHEY and CDR2 SVGAGI. CDR3 length: 13 residues. Trimming took 9 bases from V and 5 from J; bases not matched to a gene: 7. The CDR3 protein is CASSGEGGDTQYF. The CDR3 DNA reads as TGTGCCAGTAGCGGGGAGGGAGGAGATACGCAGTATTTT.

The chain has TRBV27 and TRBJ2-3, with no clear D. This CDR3 region has 15 residues. V shed 0 bases and J shed 0 bases, with 7 bases lying between them. Germline CDR1 and CDR2: MNHEY and SMNVEV (reference sequence). The CDR3 DNA follows: TGTGCCAGCAGTTTATCCTTCTCTAGCACAGATACGCAGTATTTT. It yields the protein CASSLSFSSTDTQYF.

The chain couples TRBV25-1 to TRBJ2-5; no reliable D call. V gave up 4 bases and J gave up 5 bases, with 8 bases separating them. Germline-derived CDR1 and CDR2 are MGHDK and SYGVNS. CDR3 length equals 12 residues. CDR3 residues: CASSAALETQYF. The CDR3, as DNA: TGTGCCAGCAGTGCTGCTTTGGAGACCCAGTACTTC.

The CDR3 sequence is CASSPTGLPNQPQHF. The CDR3 DNA is TGTGCCAGCAGCCCGACCGGACTTCCCAATCAGCCCCAGCATTTT. This chain connects TRBV27 to TRBJ1-5; D not resolved. Trimming stripped 6 bases from V and 3 bases from J, with 15 bases between. The CDR3 runs to 15 residues. Germline V gene lookup returns CDR1 MNHEY and CDR2 SMNVEV (reference sequence).

The chain employs TRBV12-5 and TRBJ1-5; possible D gene TRBD1, 6 bases. V dropped 4 bases and J dropped 8 bases, with 21 bases sitting between them. The CDR3 extends over 16 amino acids. CDR1 is LGHNT, CDR2 FRNRAP, per germline. The CDR3 protein is CASGSPPGHRGKPQHF. CDR3 sequence (DNA): TGTGCTAGTGGTTCACCCCCGGGACACCGCGGCAAGCCCCAGCATTTT.